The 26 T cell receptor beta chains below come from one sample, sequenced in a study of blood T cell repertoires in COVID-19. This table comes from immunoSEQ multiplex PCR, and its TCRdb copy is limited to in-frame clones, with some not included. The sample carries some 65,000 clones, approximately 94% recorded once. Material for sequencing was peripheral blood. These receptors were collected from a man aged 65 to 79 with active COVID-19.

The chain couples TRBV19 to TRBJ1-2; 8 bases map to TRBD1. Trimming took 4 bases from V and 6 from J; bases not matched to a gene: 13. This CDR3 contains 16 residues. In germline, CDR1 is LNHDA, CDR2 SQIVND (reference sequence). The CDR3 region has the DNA TGTGCCAGTAGTAAACACCTCGACAGGGGTGAGAATGGCTACACCTTC. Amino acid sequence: CASSKHLDRGENGYTF.

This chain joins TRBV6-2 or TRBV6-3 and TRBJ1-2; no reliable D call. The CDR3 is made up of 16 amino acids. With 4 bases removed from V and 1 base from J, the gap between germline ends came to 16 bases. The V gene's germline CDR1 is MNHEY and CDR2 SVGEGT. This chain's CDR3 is CASSSGRFSSNYGYTF. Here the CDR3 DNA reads TGTGCCAGCAGTTCGGGAAGGTTTTCCAGTAACTATGGCTACACCTTC.

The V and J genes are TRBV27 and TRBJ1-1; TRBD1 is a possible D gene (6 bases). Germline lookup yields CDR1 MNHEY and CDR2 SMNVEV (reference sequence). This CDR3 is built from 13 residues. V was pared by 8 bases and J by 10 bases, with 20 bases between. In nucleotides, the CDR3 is TGTGCCAGCGGGACACTTACGAACGTAGGAGCTTTCTTT. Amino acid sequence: CASGTLTNVGAFF.

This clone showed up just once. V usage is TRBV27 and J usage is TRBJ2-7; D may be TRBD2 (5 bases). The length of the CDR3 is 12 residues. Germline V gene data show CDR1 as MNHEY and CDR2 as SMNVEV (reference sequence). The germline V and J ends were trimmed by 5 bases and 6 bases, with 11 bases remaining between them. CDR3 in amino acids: CASSPPRGEQYF. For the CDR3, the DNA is TGTGCCAGCAGTCCCCCCCGGGGCGAGCAGTACTTC.

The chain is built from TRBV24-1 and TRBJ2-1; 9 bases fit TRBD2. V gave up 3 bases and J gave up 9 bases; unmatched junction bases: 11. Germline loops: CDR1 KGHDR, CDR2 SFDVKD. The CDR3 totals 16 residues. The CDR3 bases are TGTGCCACCAGTGATCGTCCTTCGCGGGGGGGCCCTGAGCAGTTCTTC. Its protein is CATSDRPSRGGPEQFF.

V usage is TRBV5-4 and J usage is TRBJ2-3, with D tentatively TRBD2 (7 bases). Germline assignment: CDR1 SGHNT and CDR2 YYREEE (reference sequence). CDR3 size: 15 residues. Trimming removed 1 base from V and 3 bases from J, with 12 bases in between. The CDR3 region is CASSLQQGGTDTQYF. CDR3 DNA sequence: TGTGCCAGCAGCTTGCAACAGGGAGGGACAGATACGCAGTATTTT. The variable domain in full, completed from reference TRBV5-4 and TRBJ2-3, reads ETGVTQSPTHLIKTRGQQVTLRCSSQSGHNTVSWYQQALGQGPQFIFQYYREEENGRGNFPPRFSGLQFPNYSSELNVNALELDDSALYLCASSLQQGGTDTQYFGPGTRLTVL.

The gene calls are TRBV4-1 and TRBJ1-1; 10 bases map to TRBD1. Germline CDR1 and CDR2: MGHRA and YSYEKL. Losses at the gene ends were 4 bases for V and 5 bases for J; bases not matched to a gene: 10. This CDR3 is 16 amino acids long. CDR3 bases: TGCGCCAGCAGCCCCTCGACAGGGGGCGAGGGAACTGAAGCTTTCTTT. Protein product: CASSPSTGGEGTEAFF.

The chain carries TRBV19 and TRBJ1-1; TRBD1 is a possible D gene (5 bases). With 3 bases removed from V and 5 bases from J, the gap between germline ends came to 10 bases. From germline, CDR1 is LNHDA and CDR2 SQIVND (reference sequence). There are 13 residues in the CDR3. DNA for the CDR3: TGTGCCAGTAGTATCAGGGTTGATACTGAAGCTTTCTTT. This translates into CASSIRVDTEAFF. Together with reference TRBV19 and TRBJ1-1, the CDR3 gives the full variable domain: DGGITQSPKYLFRKEGQNVTLSCEQNLNHDAMYWYRQDPGQGLRLIYYSQIVNDFQKGDIAEGYSVSREKKESFPLTVTSAQKNPTAFYLCASSIRVDTEAFFGQGTRLTVV.

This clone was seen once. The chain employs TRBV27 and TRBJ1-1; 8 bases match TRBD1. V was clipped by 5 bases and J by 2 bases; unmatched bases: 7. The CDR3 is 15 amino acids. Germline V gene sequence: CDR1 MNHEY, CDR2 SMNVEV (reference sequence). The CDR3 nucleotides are TGTGCCAGCAGTCTCCGGACAGGGAGCAACACTGAAGCTTTCTTT. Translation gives CASSLRTGSNTEAFF.

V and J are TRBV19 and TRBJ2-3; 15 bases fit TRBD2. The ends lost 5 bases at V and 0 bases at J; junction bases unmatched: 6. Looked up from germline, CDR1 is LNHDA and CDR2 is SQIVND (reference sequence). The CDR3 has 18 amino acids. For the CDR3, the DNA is TGTGCCAGTAGTGGGGGACTAGCGGGGGGAACTAGCACAGATACGCAGTATTTT. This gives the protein CASSGGLAGGTSTDTQYF.

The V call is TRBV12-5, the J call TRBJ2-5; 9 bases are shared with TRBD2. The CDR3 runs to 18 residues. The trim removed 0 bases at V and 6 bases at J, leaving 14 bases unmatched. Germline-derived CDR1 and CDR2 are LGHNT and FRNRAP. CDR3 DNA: TGTGCTAGTGGTTTGGTGGGCAGGGAGGCGGGGGGGCAGAAGACCCAGTACTTC. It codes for CASGLVGREAGGQKTQYF.

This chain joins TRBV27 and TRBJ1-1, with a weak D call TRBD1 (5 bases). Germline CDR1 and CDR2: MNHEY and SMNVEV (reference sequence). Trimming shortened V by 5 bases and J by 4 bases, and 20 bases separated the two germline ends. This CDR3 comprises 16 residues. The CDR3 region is CASSPYRGEGRTEAFF. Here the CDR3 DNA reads TGTGCCAGCAGTCCCTACCGGGGGGAGGGTCGCACTGAAGCTTTCTTT.

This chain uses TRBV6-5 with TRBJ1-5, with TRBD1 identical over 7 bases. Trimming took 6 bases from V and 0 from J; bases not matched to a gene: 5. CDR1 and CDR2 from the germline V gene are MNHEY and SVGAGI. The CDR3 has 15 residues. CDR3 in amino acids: CASRLTGDSNQPQHF. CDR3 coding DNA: TGTGCCAGCAGGCTTACAGGGGATAGCAATCAGCCCCAGCATTTT.

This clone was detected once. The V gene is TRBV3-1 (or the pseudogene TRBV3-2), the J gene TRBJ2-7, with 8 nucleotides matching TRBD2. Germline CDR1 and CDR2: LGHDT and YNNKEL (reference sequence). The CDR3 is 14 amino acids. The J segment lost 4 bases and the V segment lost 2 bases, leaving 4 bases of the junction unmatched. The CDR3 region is CASSQTSGMYEQYF. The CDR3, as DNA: TGTGCCAGCAGCCAAACTAGCGGAATGTACGAGCAGTACTTC.

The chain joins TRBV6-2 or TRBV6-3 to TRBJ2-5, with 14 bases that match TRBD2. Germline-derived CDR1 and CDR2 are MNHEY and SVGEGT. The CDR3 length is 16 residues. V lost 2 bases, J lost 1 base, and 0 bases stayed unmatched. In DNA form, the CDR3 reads TGTGCCAGCAGTTACGGACTAGCGGGGGGCCAAGAGACCCAGTACTTC. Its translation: CASSYGLAGGQETQYF.

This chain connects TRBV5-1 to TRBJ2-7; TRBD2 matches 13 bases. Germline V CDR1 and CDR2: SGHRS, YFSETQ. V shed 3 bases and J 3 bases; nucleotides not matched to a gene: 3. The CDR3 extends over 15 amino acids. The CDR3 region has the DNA TGCGCCAGCAGCTGGACTAGCGGGGGAAGCTACGAGCAGTACTTC. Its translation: CASSWTSGGSYEQYF.

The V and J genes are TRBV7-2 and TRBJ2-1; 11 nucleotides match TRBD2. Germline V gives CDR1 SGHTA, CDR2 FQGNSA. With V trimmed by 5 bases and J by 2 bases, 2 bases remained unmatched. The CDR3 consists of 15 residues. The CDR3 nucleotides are TGTGCCAGCAGCCAGACTAGCGGGACCTACAATGAGCAGTTCTTC. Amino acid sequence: CASSQTSGTYNEQFF.

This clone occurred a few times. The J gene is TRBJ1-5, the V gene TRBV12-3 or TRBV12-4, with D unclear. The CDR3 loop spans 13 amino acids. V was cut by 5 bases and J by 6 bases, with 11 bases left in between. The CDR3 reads CASSPARGQPQHF. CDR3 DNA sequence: TGTGCCAGCAGTCCCGCTCGGGGTCAGCCCCAGCATTTT.

The CDR3: CASSATGQRGNTIYF. The CDR3 DNA follows: TGTGCCAGCAGCGCTACAGGACAAAGGGGAAACACCATATATTTT. The rearrangement joins TRBV9 to TRBJ1-3; weak D call: TRBD1 (5 bases). V gave up 3 bases and J gave up 4 bases, with 14 bases separating them. Germline loops: CDR1 SGDLS, CDR2 YYNGEE. CDR3 length: 15 residues.

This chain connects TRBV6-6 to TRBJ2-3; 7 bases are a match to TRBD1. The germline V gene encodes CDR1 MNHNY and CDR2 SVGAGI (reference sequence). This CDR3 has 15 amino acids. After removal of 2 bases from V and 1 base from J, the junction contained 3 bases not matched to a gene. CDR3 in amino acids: CASSYGQAGTDTQYF. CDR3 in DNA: TGTGCCAGCAGTTACGGACAGGCTGGCACAGATACGCAGTATTTT.

The CDR3 here is CASRAPDTAAQYF. The CDR3 DNA sequence: TGTGCCAGCAGGGCACCGGACACGGCAGCACAGTATTTT. The chain combines TRBV6-6 with TRBJ2-3; D perhaps matches TRBD1 (5 bases). Deletions cut 6 bases from V and 12 bases from J, with 19 bases between. This CDR3 is built from 13 residues. From germline, CDR1 is MNHNY and CDR2 SVGAGI (reference sequence).

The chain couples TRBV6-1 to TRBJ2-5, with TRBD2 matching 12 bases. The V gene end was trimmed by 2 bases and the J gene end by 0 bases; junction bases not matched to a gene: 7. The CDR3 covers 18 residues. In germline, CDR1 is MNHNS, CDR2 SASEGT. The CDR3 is CASSESLAGGDYQETQYF. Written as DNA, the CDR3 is TGTGCCAGCAGTGAAAGTCTAGCGGGGGGGGACTACCAAGAGACCCAGTACTTC.

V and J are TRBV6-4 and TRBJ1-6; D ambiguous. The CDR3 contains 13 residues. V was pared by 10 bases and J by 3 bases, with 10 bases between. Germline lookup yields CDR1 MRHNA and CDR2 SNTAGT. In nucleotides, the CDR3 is TGTGCCACATCGGAGGTCTATAATTCACCCCTCCACTTT. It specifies CATSEVYNSPLHF.

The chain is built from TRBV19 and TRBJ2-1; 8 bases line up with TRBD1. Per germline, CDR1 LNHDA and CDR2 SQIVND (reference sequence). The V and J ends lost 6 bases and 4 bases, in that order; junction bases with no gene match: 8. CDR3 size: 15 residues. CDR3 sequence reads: CASRDQGAQYNEQFF. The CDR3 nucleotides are TGTGCCAGTAGGGACCAGGGGGCGCAGTACAATGAGCAGTTCTTC.

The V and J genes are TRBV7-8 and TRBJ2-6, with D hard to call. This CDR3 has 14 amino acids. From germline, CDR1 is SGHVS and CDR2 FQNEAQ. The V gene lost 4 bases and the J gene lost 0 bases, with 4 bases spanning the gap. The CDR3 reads CASSSISGANVLTF. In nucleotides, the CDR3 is TGTGCCAGCAGCTCCATCTCTGGGGCCAACGTCCTGACTTTC.

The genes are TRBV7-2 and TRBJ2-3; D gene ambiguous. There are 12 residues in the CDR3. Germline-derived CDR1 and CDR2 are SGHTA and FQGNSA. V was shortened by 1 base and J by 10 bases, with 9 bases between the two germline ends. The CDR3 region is CASSLGPQSQYF. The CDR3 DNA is TGTGCCAGCAGCTTAGGGCCACAGTCGCAGTATTTT. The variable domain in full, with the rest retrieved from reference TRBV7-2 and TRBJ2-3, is GAGVSQSPSNKVTEKGKDVELRCDPISGHTALYWYRQSLGQGLEFLIYFQGNSAPDKSGLPSDRFSAERTGGSVSTLTIQRTQQEDSAVYLCASSLGPQSQYFGPGTRLTVL.